These 5 T cell receptor beta chains came from one sample sequenced in a study of T cell responses to AZD1222 COVID-19 vaccine. Clones were read by immunoSEQ multiplex PCR, and TCRdb kept only the in-frame ones, dropping some. This sample has 90,000 to 150,000 clones, with 88% found just once. The material sequenced was peripheral blood, taken on day 0 of AZD1222 vaccination. These receptors were taken from an adult in good health.

The rearrangement joins TRBV7-8 to TRBJ2-5; 8 nucleotides match TRBD2. The germline V gene has CDR1 SGHVS and CDR2 FQNEAQ. V trimming: 5 bases; J trimming: 5 bases; junction bases outside the gene matches: 16. The CDR3 has 17 amino acids. CDR3 coding DNA: TGTGCCAGCAGCCTCACCGCGGGGGGCCAAGGGTTGGAGACCCAGTACTTC. This gives the protein CASSLTAGGQGLETQYF. Full variable domain (missing parts from reference TRBV7-8 and TRBJ2-5): GAGVSQSPRYKVAKRGQDVALRCDPISGHVSLFWYQQALGQGPEFLTYFQNEAQLDKSGLPSDRFFAERPEGSVSTLKIQRTQQEDSAVYLCASSLTAGGQGLETQYFGPGTRLLVL.

The V and J genes are TRBV19 and TRBJ1-4; D gene uncertain. V lost 0 bases and J lost 0, with 11 bases in between. This CDR3 comprises 17 residues. The germline V gene has CDR1 LNHDA and CDR2 SQIVND (reference sequence). As DNA, the CDR3 is TGTGCCAGTAGTATAGACGACGGGCAGACAACTAATGAAAAACTGTTTTTT. Translation gives CASSIDDGQTTNEKLFF. Using reference TRBV19 and TRBJ1-4 for the parts outside the CDR3, the full variable domain is DGGITQSPKYLFRKEGQNVTLSCEQNLNHDAMYWYRQDPGQGLRLIYYSQIVNDFQKGDIAEGYSVSREKKESFPLTVTSAQKNPTAFYLCASSIDDGQTTNEKLFFGSGTQLSVL.

The V gene is TRBV10-3, the J gene TRBJ1-5; tentative D call: TRBD1 (5 bases). The V gene's germline CDR1 is ENHRY and CDR2 SYGVKD. The CDR3 is made up of 14 amino acids. Trimming pared 10 bases from V and 1 base from J, leaving 14 bases between. The CDR3 DNA reads TGTGCCAGTGGGACCGGCTGGAGCAATCAGCCCCAGCATTTT. Translation gives CASGTGWSNQPQHF.

This clone was recorded once. The chain couples TRBV7-9 to TRBJ2-1; D may be TRBD1 (6 bases). Germline V gives CDR1 SEHNR, CDR2 FQNEAQ (reference sequence). The CDR3 covers 12 residues. The germline V and J ends were trimmed by 5 bases and 6 bases, with 8 bases remaining between them. The CDR3 region has the DNA TGTGCCAGCAGCCCACAGGGCAATGAGCAGTTCTTC. This codes for CASSPQGNEQFF.

J is TRBJ1-5 and V is TRBV3-1 (or the pseudogene TRBV3-2); D ambiguous. This CDR3 has 14 residues. Trimming took 2 bases from V and 11 from J, leaving 16 bases between them. CDR1 and CDR2 (germline): LGHDT, YNNKEL (reference sequence). Here the CDR3 DNA reads TGTGCCAGCAGCCAAACGGCCCAGGTTAAGTCCCAGCATTTT. Its protein is CASSQTAQVKSQHF.